This TCR beta chain was captured in a study of cytomegalovirus exposure and HLA in healthy donors. About the research overall: A preliminary data release comprised roughly 80 million unique TCRs obtained from HLA-typed donors. Findings of the study overall: A later analysis by the authors found several of the most significant clusters apparently linked to common viral pathogens. Within an earlier analysis, most TCR beta V segments proved productive either about 90% or about 30% of the time. The presence/absence work took it that sequencing depth was about the same across donors.

A word on this clone: Its antigen is unknown.

It was with 60 Vbeta and 13 Jbeta primers that the PCR ran. Libraries were prepared by immunoSEQ multiplex PCR; TCRdb keeps only in-frame clonotypes and omits some of them. The sample yields 150,000 or so clones, 86% seen once. This clonotype was sampled from a woman between 18 and 30 years old in good health and CMV-seronegative. The source material was PBMCs.

CDR3 sequence reads: CASSVGRADTQYF. The DNA for the CDR3 is TGTGCCAGCAGTGTGGGGAGGGCAGATACGCAGTATTTT. The J gene is TRBJ2-3, the V gene TRBV2; TRBD2 agrees at 7 bases. V gave up 4 bases and J gave up 4 bases; unmatched junction bases: 2. Germline V gene sequence: CDR1 SNHLY, CDR2 FYNNEI. CDR3 length: 13 residues.